Below are 13 T cell receptor beta chains sequenced from a single sample in a study of blood T cell repertoires in COVID-19. Profiled with immunoSEQ multiplex PCR; TCRdb holds only in-frame clones, not every one. The sample lists roughly 100,000 clones, around nine tenths occurring once. Sequenced: peripheral blood. These receptors originate from a human donor in a cohort sampled during active COVID-19.

The sample holds a few counts of this clone. This chain uses TRBV19 with TRBJ2-1, with D possibly TRBD2 on 6 matching bases. V lost 3 bases and J lost 6, with 18 bases in between. From germline, CDR1 is LNHDA and CDR2 SQIVND (reference sequence). This CDR3 is 16 amino acids long. The CDR3, as DNA: TGTGCCAGTAGTATTTGGGGGGACGACCCGGGCAATGAGCAGTTCTTC. The encoded protein is CASSIWGDDPGNEQFF.

The chain links TRBV9 to TRBJ1-1, with TRBD1 identical over 8 bases. V was pared by 0 bases and J by 4 bases, with 5 bases of the junction left unmatched. This CDR3 has 15 amino acids. CDR1 and CDR2 (germline): SGDLS, YYNGEE. CDR3 region: CASSVAPDRATEAFF. The CDR3 DNA is TGTGCCAGCAGCGTAGCCCCGGACAGGGCCACTGAAGCTTTCTTT.

The chain employs TRBV3-1 (or the pseudogene TRBV3-2) and TRBJ1-2, with no clear D. The germline V and J ends were trimmed by 0 bases and 3 bases, with 8 bases remaining between them. The CDR3 covers 14 residues. Looked up from germline, CDR1 is LGHDT and CDR2 is YNNKEL (reference sequence). The CDR3 sequence is CASSQEARHYGYTF. The CDR3 DNA reads as TGTGCCAGCAGCCAAGAGGCCAGGCACTATGGCTACACCTTC.

The J gene is TRBJ1-5, the V gene TRBV7-8, with TRBD1 as a possible D gene (5 bases). CDR1 SGHVS and CDR2 FQNEAQ come from the germline V gene. The CDR3 has 15 amino acids. Trimming removed 3 bases from V and 2 bases from J, with 11 bases in between. CDR3 loop: CASSFQVRGNQPQHF. Written as DNA, the CDR3 is TGTGCCAGCAGCTTTCAAGTCAGGGGCAATCAGCCCCAGCATTTT.

CDR3 sequence (DNA): TGTGCCAGCAGAACCGACAGGGACATTCAGTACTTC. This encodes CASRTDRDIQYF. This chain links TRBV2 with TRBJ2-4; 7 bases are a match to TRBD1. J was trimmed by 8 bases and V by 6 bases; bases with no gene match: 4. The CDR3 is 12 residues long. Germline V lookup: CDR1 SNHLY, CDR2 FYNNEI.

The chain joins TRBV5-1 to TRBJ2-1; TRBD2 matches at 13 bases. The CDR3 consists of 18 residues. From germline, CDR1 is SGHRS and CDR2 YFSETQ. V lost 4 bases, J lost 4 bases, and 11 bases stayed unmatched. DNA of the CDR3: TGCGCCAGCAGCCCCCGGGGTTCACTAGCGGGGGGGTACAATGAGCAGTTCTTC. Protein product: CASSPRGSLAGGYNEQFF.

The chain links TRBV18 to TRBJ1-5; 8 bases are a match to TRBD1. There are 15 residues in the CDR3. Germline CDR1 is KGHSH and CDR2 is LQKENI. J was trimmed by 2 bases and V by 1 base; bases with no gene match: 1. CDR3 sequence: CASSPQTGGNQPQHF. CDR3 bases: TGTGCCAGCTCACCACAGACAGGGGGCAATCAGCCCCAGCATTTT.

This rearrangement joins TRBV30 to TRBJ2-6, with D possibly TRBD2 on 5 matching bases. The V end lost 2 bases, the J end lost 1 base, and 9 bases lay between the germline ends. This CDR3 has 15 amino acids. CDR1 is GTSNPN and CDR2 is SVGIG in the germline V gene (reference sequence). The CDR3 sequence: CAWSKTGSGANVLTF. The CDR3 region has the DNA TGTGCCTGGAGTAAGACGGGGTCTGGGGCCAACGTCCTGACTTTC.

The V call is TRBV5-1, the J call TRBJ1-1; TRBD1 matches 9 bases. The germline gives CDR1 SGHRS, CDR2 YFSETQ. The CDR3 covers 20 residues. The ends lost 2 bases at V and 0 bases at J; junction bases unmatched: 17. CDR3 in amino acids: CASSLARPGQGSDMNTEAFF. The CDR3 DNA reads TGCGCCAGCAGCTTAGCCCGCCCGGGACAGGGTAGTGACATGAACACTGAAGCTTTCTTT.

The chain is built from TRBV19 and TRBJ1-6; TRBD1 aligns across 9 bases. V was pared by 3 bases and J by 4 bases, with 7 bases of the junction left unmatched. Germline V gene lookup returns CDR1 LNHDA and CDR2 SQIVND (reference sequence). The CDR3 spans 17 residues. The CDR3 bases are TGTGCCAGTAGTATCAGGCCCGGGACAGGGTATAATTCACCCCTCCACTTT. Residues: CASSIRPGTGYNSPLHF.

This chain connects TRBV6-5 to TRBJ2-5, with 13 positions matching TRBD2. The germline V gene encodes CDR1 MNHEY and CDR2 SVGAGI. V gave up 5 bases and J gave up 5 bases; unmatched junction bases: 2. The CDR3 consists of 14 residues. The CDR3 spells CASSPTSGRETQYF. The CDR3 nucleotides read TGTGCCAGCAGTCCGACTAGCGGGAGGGAGACCCAGTACTTC.

The chain employs TRBV7-6 and TRBJ2-7; TRBD2 matches 7 bases. The CDR3 runs to 13 residues. The junction had 6 bases not matched to a gene; V was cut back by 5 bases and J by 5 bases. Germline-derived CDR1 and CDR2 are SGHVS and FNYEAQ. The DNA of the CDR3 is TGTGCCAGCAGCCCCACGGGGGGTCACGAGCAGTACTTC. It translates to CASSPTGGHEQYF.

V usage is TRBV5-4 and J usage is TRBJ2-7, with 8 positions matching TRBD2. Germline assignment: CDR1 SGHNT and CDR2 YYREEE (reference sequence). V gave up 0 bases and J gave up 4 bases; unmatched junction bases: 6. This CDR3 comprises 15 residues. The CDR3 is CASSLGTSFKYEQYF. DNA of the CDR3: TGTGCCAGCAGCTTGGGGACTAGCTTCAAATACGAGCAGTACTTC.